The rows below give T cell receptor beta chains drawn from one sample of a study of control samples from healthy donors and cancer patients. TCRdb's copy holds only in-frame clones and misses some; the assay was immunoSEQ multiplex PCR. The sample has 48,000 or so clones; about 94% are singletons. Sequenced: PBMCs. The receptors were sampled from a woman aged 50 to 60 with head and neck cancer. The conserved cysteine and the conserved F or W are not part of the CDR3 here.

CDR3 length,V gene,CDR3 protein
10,TRBV2,ASSLVRRGYT
13,TRBV18,ASSPPGTTPYEQY
14,TRBV5-4,ASSLAGLAGVGEQY
14,TRBV7-8,ASSLTGGRDNEKLF
11,TRBV3-1/TRBV3-2,ASGDRGTQPQH
11,TRBV19,ASKVQGTGKLF
10,TRBV7-9,ASSLAGTGAF
9,TRBV6-5,ASSRGTGVY
14,TRBV7-2,ASSSQGQGLTYEQY
12,TRBV9,ASSPTGENTEAF
15,TRBV5-6,ASSLVQGRLGNTEAF
12,TRBV30,AWSLTSGSSEQY
13,TRBV29-1,SVDKPGQGYNEQF
12,TRBV28,ASSSLTSTDTQY
13,TRBV5-5,ASSLGTDYNSPLH
10,TRBV30,AWMYRDTEAF
13,TRBV9,ASSVGGGAGTEAF
14,TRBV7-2,ASSLVRAGHTDTQY
11,TRBV3-1/TRBV3-2,ASSQDLVTEAF
12,TRBV28,ASSPGQVTDTQY
12,TRBV6-1,ASSEIGQVPEAF
10,TRBV6-2/TRBV6-3,ASSSFRAQAF
13,TRBV25-1,ASSEPAGVTETQY
11,TRBV6-6,ASTGTYRTEAF
11,TRBV7-9,ASSLWGGSPLH
13,TRBV28,ASSVLGGGDTEAF
13,TRBV6-5,ASTPGRGNYQPQH
12,TRBV23-1,ASSHRDGNYGYT
10,TRBV7-2,ASSLLLDTQY
10,TRBV11-2,ASSLDRVEQY
14,TRBV5-1,ASSLGQGAGGNTIY
9,TRBV2,ASSGRETQY
13,TRBV7-9,ASSTVGPHRNEQF
8,TRBV12-5,ASGFDTQY
11,TRBV5-5,ASSRTGGYEQF
10,TRBV7-2,ASSFNTGELF
15,TRBV4-3,ASSQELTARPPYEQY
12,TRBV7-2,ASSLGTGGNGYT
13,TRBV5-1,ASSSLAGAGNEQF
13,TRBV2,ASSAPTGVNTEAF
13,TRBV28,ASRGDRGLSTEAF
10,TRBV12-3/TRBV12-4,ASSTGHYGYT
14,TRBV7-3,ASSLQGAYGANVLT
13,TRBV28,ASSWGQLTNEKLF
17,TRBV10-3,AISLTPGQGTIANYGYT